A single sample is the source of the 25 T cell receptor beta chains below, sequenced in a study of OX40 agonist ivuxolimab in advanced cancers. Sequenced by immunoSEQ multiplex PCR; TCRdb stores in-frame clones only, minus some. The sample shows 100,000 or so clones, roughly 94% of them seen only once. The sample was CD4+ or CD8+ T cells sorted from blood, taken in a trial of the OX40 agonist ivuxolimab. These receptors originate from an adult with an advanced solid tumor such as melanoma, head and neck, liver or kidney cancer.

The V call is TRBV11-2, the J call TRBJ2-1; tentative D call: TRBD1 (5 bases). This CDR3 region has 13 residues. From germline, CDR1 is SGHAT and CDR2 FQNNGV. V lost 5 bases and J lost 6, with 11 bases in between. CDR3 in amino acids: CASSVGVANEQFF. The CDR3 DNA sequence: TGTGCCAGCAGCGTAGGGGTAGCCAATGAGCAGTTCTTC.

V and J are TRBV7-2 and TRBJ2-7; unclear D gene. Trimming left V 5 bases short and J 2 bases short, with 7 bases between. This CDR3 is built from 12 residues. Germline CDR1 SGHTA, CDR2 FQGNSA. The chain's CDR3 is CASSLYAYEQYF. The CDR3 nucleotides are TGTGCCAGCAGCCTCTACGCCTACGAGCAGTACTTC.

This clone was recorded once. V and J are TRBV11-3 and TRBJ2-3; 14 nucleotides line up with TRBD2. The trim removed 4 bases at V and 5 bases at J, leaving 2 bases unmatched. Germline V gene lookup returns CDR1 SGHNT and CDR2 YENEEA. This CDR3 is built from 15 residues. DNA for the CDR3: TGTGCCAGCAGCTCAGGGACTAGCGGGAGAGATACGCAGTATTTT. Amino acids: CASSSGTSGRDTQYF.

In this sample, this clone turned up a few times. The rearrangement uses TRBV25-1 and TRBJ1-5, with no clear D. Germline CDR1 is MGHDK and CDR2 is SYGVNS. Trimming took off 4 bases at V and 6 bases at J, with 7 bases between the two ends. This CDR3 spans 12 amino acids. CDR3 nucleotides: TGTGCCAGCAGTGTAGGGTTTCAGCCCCAGCATTTT. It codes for CASSVGFQPQHF.

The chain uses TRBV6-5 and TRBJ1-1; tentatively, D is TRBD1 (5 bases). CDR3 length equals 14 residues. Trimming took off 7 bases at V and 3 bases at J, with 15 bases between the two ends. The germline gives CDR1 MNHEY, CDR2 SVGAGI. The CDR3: CASNGGTAYTEAFF. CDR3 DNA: TGTGCCAGCAACGGGGGTACGGCTTACACTGAAGCTTTCTTT.

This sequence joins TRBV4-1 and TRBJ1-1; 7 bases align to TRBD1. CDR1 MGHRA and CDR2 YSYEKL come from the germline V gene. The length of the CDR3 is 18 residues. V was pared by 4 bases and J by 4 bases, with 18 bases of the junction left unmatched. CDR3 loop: CASSPYGFISQGSTEAFF. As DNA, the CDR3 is TGCGCCAGCAGCCCTTATGGATTTATTTCACAGGGGAGCACTGAAGCTTTCTTT.

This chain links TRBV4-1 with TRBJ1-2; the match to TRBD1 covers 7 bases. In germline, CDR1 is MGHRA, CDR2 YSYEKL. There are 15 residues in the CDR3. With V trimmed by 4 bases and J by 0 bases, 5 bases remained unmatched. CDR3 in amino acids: CASSPPGQANYGYTF. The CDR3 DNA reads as TGCGCCAGCAGCCCCCCCGGACAGGCTAACTATGGCTACACCTTC.

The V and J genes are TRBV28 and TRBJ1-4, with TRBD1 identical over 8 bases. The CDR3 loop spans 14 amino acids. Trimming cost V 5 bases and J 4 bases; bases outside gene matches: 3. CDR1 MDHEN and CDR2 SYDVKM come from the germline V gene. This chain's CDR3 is CASSHRGFNEKLFF. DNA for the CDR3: TGTGCCAGCAGTCACAGGGGGTTTAATGAAAAACTGTTTTTT.

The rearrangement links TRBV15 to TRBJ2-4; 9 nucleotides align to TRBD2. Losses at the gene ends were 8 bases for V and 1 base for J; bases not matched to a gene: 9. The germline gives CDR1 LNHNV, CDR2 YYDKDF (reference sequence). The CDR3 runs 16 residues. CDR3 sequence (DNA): TGTGCCACCGGGCCCTGGCGGGGGGGGGCCAAAAACATTCAGTACTTC. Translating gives CATGPWRGGAKNIQYF.

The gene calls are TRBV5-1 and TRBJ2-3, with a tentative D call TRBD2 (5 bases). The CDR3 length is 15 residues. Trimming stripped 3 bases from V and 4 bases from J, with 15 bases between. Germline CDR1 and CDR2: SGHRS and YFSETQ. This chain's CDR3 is CASSSLGVEADTQYF. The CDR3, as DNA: TGCGCCAGCAGCTCCCTCGGGGTGGAGGCAGATACGCAGTATTTT.

The CDR3 is CASSLSPPANEQFF. The CDR3 coding sequence is TGTGCCAGCAGCTTATCCCCCCCGGCCAATGAGCAGTTCTTC. The chain uses TRBV7-6 and TRBJ2-1, with D unresolved. The CDR3 runs to 14 residues. Germline-derived CDR1 and CDR2 are SGHVS and FNYEAQ. V shed 2 bases and J shed 6 bases, with 11 bases lying between them.

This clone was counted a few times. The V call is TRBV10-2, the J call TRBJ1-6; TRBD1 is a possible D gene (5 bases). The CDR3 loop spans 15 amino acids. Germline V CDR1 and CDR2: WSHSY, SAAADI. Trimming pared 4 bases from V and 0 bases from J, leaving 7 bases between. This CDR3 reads CASSVRDSYNSPLHF. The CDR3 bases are TGCGCCAGCAGTGTCAGGGACTCCTATAATTCACCCCTCCACTTT.

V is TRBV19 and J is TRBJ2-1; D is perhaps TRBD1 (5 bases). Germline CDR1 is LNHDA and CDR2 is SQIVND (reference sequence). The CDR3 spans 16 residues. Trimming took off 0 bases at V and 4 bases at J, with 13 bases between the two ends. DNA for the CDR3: TGTGCCAGTAGTATAGATGCCCAGGGCAGTTACAATGAGCAGTTCTTC. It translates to CASSIDAQGSYNEQFF. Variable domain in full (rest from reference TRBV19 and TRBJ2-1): DGGITQSPKYLFRKEGQNVTLSCEQNLNHDAMYWYRQDPGQGLRLIYYSQIVNDFQKGDIAEGYSVSREKKESFPLTVTSAQKNPTAFYLCASSIDAQGSYNEQFFGPGTRLTVL.

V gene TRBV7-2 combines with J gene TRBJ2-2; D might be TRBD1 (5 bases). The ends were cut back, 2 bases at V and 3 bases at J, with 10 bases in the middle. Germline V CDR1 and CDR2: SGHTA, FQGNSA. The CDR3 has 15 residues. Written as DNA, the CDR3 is TGTGCCAGCAGCTTACTAGGGGTTCACACCGGGGAGCTGTTTTTT. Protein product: CASSLLGVHTGELFF.

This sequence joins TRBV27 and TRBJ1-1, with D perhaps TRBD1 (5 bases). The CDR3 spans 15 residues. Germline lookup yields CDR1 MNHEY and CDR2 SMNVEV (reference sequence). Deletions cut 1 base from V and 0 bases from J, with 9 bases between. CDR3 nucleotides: TGTGCCAGCAGTTTATGGGGCAGAGTGAACACTGAAGCTTTCTTT. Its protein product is CASSLWGRVNTEAFF.

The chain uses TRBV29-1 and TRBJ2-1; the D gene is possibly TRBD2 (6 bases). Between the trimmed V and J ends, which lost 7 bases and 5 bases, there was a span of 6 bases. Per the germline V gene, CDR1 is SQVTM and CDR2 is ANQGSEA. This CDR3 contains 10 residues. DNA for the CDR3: TGCAGCGGGGGGGACAATGAGCAGTTCTTC. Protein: CSGGDNEQFF.

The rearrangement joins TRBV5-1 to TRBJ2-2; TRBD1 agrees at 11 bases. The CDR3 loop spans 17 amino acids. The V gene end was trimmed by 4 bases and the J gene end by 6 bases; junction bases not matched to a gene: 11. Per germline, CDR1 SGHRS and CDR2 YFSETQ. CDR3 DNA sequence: TGCGCCAGCAGCGCTGGCGGACAGGGGGCTGGGGCCGGGGAGCTGTTTTTT. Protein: CASSAGGQGAGAGELFF.

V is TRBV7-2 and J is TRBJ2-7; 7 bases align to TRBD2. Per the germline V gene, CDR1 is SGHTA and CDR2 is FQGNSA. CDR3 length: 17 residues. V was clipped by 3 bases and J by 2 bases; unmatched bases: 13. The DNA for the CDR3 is TGTGCCAGCAGCTTCGGGGGGTCGGGGAGTAGCACCTACGAGCAGTACTTC. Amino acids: CASSFGGSGSSTYEQYF.

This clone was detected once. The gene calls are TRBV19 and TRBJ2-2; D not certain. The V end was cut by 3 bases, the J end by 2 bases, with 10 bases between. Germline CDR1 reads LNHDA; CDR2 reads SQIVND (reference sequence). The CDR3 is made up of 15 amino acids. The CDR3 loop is CASSILAANTGELFF. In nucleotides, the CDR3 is TGTGCCAGTAGTATCCTGGCGGCAAACACCGGGGAGCTGTTTTTT.

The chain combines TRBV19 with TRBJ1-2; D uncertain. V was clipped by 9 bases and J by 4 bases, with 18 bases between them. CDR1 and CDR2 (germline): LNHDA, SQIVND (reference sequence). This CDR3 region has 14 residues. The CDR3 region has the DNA TGTGCCAGCACCCGAGGGAAGGAGTCCTATGGCTACACCTTC. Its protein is CASTRGKESYGYTF.

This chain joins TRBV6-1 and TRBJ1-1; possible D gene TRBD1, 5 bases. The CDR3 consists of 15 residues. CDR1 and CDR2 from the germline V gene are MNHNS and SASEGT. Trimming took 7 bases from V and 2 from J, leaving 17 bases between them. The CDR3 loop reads CASTSTGGGNTEAFF. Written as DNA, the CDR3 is TGTGCCAGCACCTCTACGGGGGGAGGTAACACTGAAGCTTTCTTT.

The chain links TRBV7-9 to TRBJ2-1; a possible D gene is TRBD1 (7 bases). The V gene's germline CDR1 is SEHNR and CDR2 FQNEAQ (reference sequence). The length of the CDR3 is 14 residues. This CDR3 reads CGAGRAGGIDEQFF. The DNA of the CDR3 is TGTGGCGCGGGAAGGGCAGGGGGAATCGATGAGCAGTTCTTC.

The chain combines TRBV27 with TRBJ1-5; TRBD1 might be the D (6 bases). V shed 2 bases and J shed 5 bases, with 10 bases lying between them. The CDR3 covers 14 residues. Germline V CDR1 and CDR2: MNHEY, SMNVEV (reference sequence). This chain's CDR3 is CASSLQGSDQPQHF. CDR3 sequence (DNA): TGTGCCAGCAGTTTACAGGGGTCTGATCAGCCCCAGCATTTT.

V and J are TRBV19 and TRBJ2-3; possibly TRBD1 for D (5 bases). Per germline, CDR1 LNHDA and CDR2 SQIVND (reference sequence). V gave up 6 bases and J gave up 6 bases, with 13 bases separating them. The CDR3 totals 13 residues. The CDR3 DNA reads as TGTGCCAGTAGGTTAGGGGCAGCGGATACGCAGTATTTT. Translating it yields CASRLGAADTQYF.

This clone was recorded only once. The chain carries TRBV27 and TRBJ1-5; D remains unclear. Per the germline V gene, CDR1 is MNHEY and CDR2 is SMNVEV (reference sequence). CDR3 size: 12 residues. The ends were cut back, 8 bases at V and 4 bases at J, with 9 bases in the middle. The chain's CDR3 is CASRSLNQPQHF. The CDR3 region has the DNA TGTGCCAGCCGGAGTTTAAATCAGCCCCAGCATTTT.